This T cell receptor (beta chain) was profiled in a study of shared clonotypes between healthy human individuals. Study information: Plates per donor: three CD4 naive, three CD4 memory, two CD8 naive, one CD8 memory. General study results and limits: Rarefaction revealed incomplete sorted-subset sequencing despite large depth.

The sorted-subset replicate PCRs were given around 200 ng DNA, which is tens of thousands of T cell genomes. Original data processing: Quality scores were absent from the junction-only immunoSEQ sequences, so filtering differed. Sequencing was performed with immunoSEQ multiplex PCR; in TCRdb, only in-frame clones are kept and a portion is missing. V and J calls and clone size are copied from that table; D and trimming were computed from the DNA. The data show roughly 1 million clones, with 70% to 80% seen just once and approximately 0.5% held by the top ten. Comment on this clone: Its cognate antigen is unknown.

V lost 5 bases, J lost 1 base, and 11 bases lay in between. This CDR3 comprises 15 residues. Germline V gene sequence: CDR1 SGHTA, CDR2 FQGNSA. The clonotype was recovered from a man aged 18 to 35 in good health. Some clones in this sample may be carry-over from other donors' samples. The chain has TRBV7-2 and TRBJ2-2; possibly TRBD1 for D (5 bases). The material sequenced was memory CD4+ T cells from PBMCs. Subset specified: CD45RA-negative fraction. This chain's CDR3 is CASSPHQGNTGELFF. DNA of the CDR3: TGTGCCAGCAGCCCACATCAGGGGAACACCGGGGAGCTGTTTTTT.